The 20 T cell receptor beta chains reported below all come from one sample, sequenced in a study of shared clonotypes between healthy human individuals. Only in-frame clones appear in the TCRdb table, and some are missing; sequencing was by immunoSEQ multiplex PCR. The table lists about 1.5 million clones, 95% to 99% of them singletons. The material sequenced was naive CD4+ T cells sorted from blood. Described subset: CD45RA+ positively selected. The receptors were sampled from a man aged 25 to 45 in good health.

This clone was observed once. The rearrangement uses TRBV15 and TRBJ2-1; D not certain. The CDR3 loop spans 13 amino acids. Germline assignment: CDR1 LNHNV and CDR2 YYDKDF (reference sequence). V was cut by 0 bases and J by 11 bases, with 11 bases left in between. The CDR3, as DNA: TGTGCCACCAGCAGAGATCATCTCGGAAAGCAGTTCTTC. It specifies CATSRDHLGKQFF. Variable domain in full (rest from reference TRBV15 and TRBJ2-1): DAMVIQNPRYQVTQFGKPVTLSCSQTLNHNVMYWYQQKSSQAPKLLFHYYDKDFNNEADTPDNFQSRRPNTSFCFLDIRSPGLGDTAMYLCATSRDHLGKQFFGPGTRLTVL.

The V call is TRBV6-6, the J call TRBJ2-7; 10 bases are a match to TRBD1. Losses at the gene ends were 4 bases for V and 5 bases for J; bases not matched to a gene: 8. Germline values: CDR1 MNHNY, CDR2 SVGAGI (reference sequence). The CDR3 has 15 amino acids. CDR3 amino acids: CASSSPGQGDHEQYF. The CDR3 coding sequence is TGTGCCAGCAGTTCCCCCGGACAGGGGGACCACGAGCAGTACTTC.

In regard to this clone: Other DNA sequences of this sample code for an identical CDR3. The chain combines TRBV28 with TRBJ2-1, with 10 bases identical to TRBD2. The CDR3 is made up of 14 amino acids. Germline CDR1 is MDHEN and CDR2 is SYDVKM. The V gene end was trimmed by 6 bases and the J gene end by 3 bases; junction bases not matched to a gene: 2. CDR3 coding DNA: TGTGCCAGCAGAGCGGGAGGGAACTACAATGAGCAGTTCTTC. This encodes CASRAGGNYNEQFF. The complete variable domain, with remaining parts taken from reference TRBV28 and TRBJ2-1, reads DVKVTQSSRYLVKRTGEKVFLECVQDMDHENMFWYRQDPGLGLRLIYFSYDVKMKEKGDIPEGYSVSREKKERFSLILESASTNQTSMYLCASRAGGNYNEQFFGPGTRLTVL.

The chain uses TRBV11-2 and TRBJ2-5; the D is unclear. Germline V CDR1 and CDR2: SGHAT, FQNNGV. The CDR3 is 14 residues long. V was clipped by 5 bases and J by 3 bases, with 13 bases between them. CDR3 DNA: TGTGCCAGCAGCCACCGGGCCAATGAAGAGACCCAGTACTTC. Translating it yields CASSHRANEETQYF.

CDR3 residues: CASSPGSSGELFF. In nucleotides, the CDR3 is TGTGCCAGCAGCCCTGGATCATCCGGGGAGCTGTTTTTT. The chain has TRBV7-6 and TRBJ2-2; no clear D. CDR1 and CDR2 (germline): SGHVS, FNYEAQ. Between the trimmed V and J ends, which lost 5 bases and 6 bases, there was a span of 10 bases. The CDR3 has 13 residues.

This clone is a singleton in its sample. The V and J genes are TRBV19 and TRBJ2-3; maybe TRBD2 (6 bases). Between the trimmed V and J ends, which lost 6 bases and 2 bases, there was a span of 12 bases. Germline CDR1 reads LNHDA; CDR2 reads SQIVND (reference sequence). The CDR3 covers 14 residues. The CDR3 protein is CASRRPGDTDTQYF. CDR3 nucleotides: TGTGCCAGTAGGCGACCGGGGGACACAGATACGCAGTATTTT.

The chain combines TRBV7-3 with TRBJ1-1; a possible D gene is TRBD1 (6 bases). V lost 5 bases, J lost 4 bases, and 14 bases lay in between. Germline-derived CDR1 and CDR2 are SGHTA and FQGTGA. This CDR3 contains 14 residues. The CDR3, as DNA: TGTGCCAGCAGCCCCAATGGGGGGCCCACTGAAGCTTTCTTT. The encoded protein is CASSPNGGPTEAFF.

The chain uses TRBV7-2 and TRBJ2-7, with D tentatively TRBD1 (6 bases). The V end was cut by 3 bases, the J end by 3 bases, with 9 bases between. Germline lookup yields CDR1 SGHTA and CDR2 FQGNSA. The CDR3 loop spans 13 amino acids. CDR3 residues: CASSFQQGYEQYF. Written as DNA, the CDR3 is TGTGCCAGCAGCTTCCAACAGGGCTACGAGCAGTACTTC.

CDR3 bases: TGTGCCAGCAGTGAGTCAAGCGGGACGGGTAATGAGCAGTTCTTC. The encoded protein is CASSESSGTGNEQFF. This chain links TRBV25-1 with TRBJ2-1; 7 bases line up with TRBD2. The V gene's germline CDR1 is MGHDK and CDR2 SYGVNS. J gave up 7 bases and V 3 bases, and 9 bases lay outside the gene matches. The CDR3 is 15 residues long.

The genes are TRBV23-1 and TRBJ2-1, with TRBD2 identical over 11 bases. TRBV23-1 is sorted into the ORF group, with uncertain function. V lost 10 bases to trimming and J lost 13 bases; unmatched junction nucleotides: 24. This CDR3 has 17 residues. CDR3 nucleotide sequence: TGCGCCACCCCCGGGAAGTTCGGTAGCGGGAGGGGCGACGTACAGTTCTTC. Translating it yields CATPGKFGSGRGDVQFF.

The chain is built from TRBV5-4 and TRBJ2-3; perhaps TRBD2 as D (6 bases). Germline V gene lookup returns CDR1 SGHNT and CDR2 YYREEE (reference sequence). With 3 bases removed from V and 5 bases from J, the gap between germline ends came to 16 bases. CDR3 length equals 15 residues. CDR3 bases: TGTGCCAGCAGCTCCTTAGCGGATGGGGGAGATACGCAGTATTTT. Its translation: CASSSLADGGDTQYF.

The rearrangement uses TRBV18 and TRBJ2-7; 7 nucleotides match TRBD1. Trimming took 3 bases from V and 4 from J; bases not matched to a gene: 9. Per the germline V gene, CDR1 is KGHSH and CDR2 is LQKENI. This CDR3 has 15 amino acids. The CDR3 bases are TGTGCCAGCTCACCGTTGTCCGCGACAGGGTACGAGCAGTACTTC. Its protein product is CASSPLSATGYEQYF.

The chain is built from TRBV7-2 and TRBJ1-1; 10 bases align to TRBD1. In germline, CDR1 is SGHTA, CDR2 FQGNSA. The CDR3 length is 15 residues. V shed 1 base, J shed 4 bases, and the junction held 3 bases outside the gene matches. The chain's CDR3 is CASSLVTGGLTEAFF. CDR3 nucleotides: TGTGCCAGCAGCTTAGTGACAGGGGGCCTCACTGAAGCTTTCTTT.

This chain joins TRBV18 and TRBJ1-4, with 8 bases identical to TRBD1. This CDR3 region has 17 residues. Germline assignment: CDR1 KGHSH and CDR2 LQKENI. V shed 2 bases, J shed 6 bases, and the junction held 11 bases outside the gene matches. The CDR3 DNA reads TGTGCCAGCTCACCATACCAGACAGGGGTCGGGGATGAAAAACTGTTTTTT. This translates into CASSPYQTGVGDEKLFF. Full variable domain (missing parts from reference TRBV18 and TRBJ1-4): NAGVMQNPRHLVRRRGQEARLRCSPMKGHSHVYWYRQLPEEGLKFMVYLQKENIIDESGMPKERFSAEFPKEGPSILRIQQVVRGDSAAYFCASSPYQTGVGDEKLFFGSGTQLSVL.

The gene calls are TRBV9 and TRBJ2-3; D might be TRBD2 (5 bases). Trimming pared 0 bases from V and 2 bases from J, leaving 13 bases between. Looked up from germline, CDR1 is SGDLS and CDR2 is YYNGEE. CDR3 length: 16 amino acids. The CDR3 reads CASSVAPLDVTDTQYF. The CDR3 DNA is TGTGCCAGCAGCGTAGCGCCACTAGACGTCACAGATACGCAGTATTTT.

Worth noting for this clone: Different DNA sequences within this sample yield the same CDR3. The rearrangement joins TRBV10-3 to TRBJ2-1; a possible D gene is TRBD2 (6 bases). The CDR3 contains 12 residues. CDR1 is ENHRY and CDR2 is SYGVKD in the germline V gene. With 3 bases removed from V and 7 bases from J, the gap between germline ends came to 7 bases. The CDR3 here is CAISEGGNEQFF. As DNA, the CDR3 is TGTGCCATCAGTGAAGGAGGGAATGAGCAGTTCTTC.

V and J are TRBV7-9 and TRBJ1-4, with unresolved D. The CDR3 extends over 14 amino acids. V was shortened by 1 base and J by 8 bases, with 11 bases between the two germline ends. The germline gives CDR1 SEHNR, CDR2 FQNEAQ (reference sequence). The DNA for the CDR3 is TGTGCCAGCAGCTTAGGCTTATTCGGAGAAAAACTGTTTTTT. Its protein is CASSLGLFGEKLFF.

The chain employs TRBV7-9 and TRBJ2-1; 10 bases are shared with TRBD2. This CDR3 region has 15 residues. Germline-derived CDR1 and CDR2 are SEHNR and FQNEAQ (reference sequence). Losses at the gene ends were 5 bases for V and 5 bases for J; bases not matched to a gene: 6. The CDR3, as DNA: TGTGCCAGCAGCACACTAGCGGGAAAAAACAATGAGCAGTTCTTC. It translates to CASSTLAGKNNEQFF.

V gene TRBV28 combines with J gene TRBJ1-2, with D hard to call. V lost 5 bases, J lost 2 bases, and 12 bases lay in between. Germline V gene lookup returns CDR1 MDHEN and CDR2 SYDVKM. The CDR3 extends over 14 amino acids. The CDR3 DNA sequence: TGTGCCAGCAGTCCTTATCACAGAAACTATGGCTACACCTTC. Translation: CASSPYHRNYGYTF.

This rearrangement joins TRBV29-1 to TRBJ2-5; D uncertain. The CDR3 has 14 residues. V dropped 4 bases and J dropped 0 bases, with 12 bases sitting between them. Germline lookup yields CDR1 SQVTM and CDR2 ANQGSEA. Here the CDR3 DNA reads TGCAGCGTTGCGTCCTCTCTGTACCAAGAGACCCAGTACTTC. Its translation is CSVASSLYQETQYF.